These 17 T cell receptor beta chains were sequenced from one sample in a study of CD8+ T cells in alopecia areata. Treatment here: oral pan-JAK inhibitor, 5-10 mg twice daily. Sequencing used cDNA as its template, made by extracting RNA and reverse transcribing it. This table comes from immunoSEQ multiplex PCR, and its TCRdb copy is limited to in-frame clones, with some not included. The profile shows 110,000 to 150,000 clones, about 56% of them singletons. The material was CD8+ T cells sorted from blood, obtained at week 4, from a patient treated with tofacitinib. These receptors all come from a human donor with alopecia areata.

This clone was observed a handful of times. The V gene is TRBV4-2, the J gene TRBJ1-1; D remains ambiguous. The V end lost 1 base, the J end lost 3 bases, and 12 bases lay between the germline ends. Germline values: CDR1 LGHNA, CDR2 YNFKEQ. CDR3 length equals 15 residues. The CDR3 coding sequence is TGTGCCAGCAGCCAAGTGTCTAGTCAGGACACTGAAGCTTTCTTT. This sequence encodes CASSQVSSQDTEAFF.

The chain recombines TRBV7-9 with TRBJ2-3; tentative D call: TRBD1 (5 bases). The germline gives CDR1 SEHNR, CDR2 FQNEAQ (reference sequence). The CDR3 is made up of 16 amino acids. V dropped 1 base and J dropped 2 bases, with 13 bases sitting between them. In nucleotides, the CDR3 is TGTGCCAGCAGCTTAGTACCAGACAGATCCACAGATACGCAGTATTTT. Residues: CASSLVPDRSTDTQYF.

The chain combines TRBV6-5 with TRBJ2-5, with 12 positions matching TRBD2. The V gene end was trimmed by 8 bases and the J gene end by 5 bases; junction bases not matched to a gene: 9. This CDR3 comprises 15 residues. Germline V lookup: CDR1 MNHEY, CDR2 SVGAGI. CDR3 sequence (DNA): TGTGCCAGCCGACTGACTAGCGGGGGCGGGGAGACCCAGTACTTC. Its protein product is CASRLTSGGGETQYF.

The chain joins TRBV5-6 to TRBJ2-7; no firm D call. Germline V gives CDR1 SGHDT, CDR2 YYEEEE. The CDR3 contains 13 residues. V was cut by 2 bases and J by 1 base, with 7 bases left in between. The CDR3 DNA is TGTGCCAGCAGCTTTGGCGGTTCCTACGAGCAGTACTTC. It is translated as CASSFGGSYEQYF.

The V call is TRBV29-1, the J call TRBJ2-1; D ambiguous. The CDR3 sequence is 10 residues long. The V end was cut by 8 bases, the J end by 7 bases, with 9 bases between. Germline loops: CDR1 SQVTM, CDR2 ANQGSEA. In nucleotides, the CDR3 is TGCAGCATCCTAACAAATGAGCAGTTCTTC. It encodes CSILTNEQFF.

The genes are TRBV2 and TRBJ1-5; 8 nucleotides match TRBD1. From germline, CDR1 is SNHLY and CDR2 FYNNEI. The CDR3 length is 14 residues. With 6 bases clipped from V and 7 bases from J, the junction kept 8 bases outside the gene matches. CDR3 in amino acids: CASRTAGGRQPQHF. The DNA of the CDR3 is TGTGCCAGCAGGACAGCAGGGGGCCGACAGCCCCAGCATTTT.

A few counts support this clone. V and J are TRBV27 and TRBJ2-4; D remains unclear. This CDR3 spans 13 amino acids. V gave up 8 bases and J gave up 8 bases, with 16 bases separating them. Germline-derived CDR1 and CDR2 are MNHEY and SMNVEV (reference sequence). CDR3 bases: TGTGCCAGCGTATCCAGTAACGGCCACATTCAGTACTTC. It is translated as CASVSSNGHIQYF.

The CDR3 DNA is TGCAGCGCCGGGGACAGGAACACTGAAGCTTTCTTT. Translation gives CSAGDRNTEAFF. The chain is built from TRBV29-1 and TRBJ1-1, with 7 bases matching TRBD1. The germline V gene has CDR1 SQVTM and CDR2 ANQGSEA. This CDR3 spans 12 amino acids. Trimming took 7 bases from V and 1 from J; bases not matched to a gene: 3. Filled out from reference TRBV29-1 and TRBJ1-1, the complete variable domain reads SAVISQKPSRDICQRGTSLTIQCQVDSQVTMMFWYRQQPGQSLTLIATANQGSEATYESGFVIDKFPISRPNLTFSTLTVSNMSPEDSSIYLCSAGDRNTEAFFGQGTRLTVV.

This chain connects TRBV6-6 to TRBJ1-5, with D possibly being TRBD1 (6 bases). CDR3 size: 16 residues. In germline, CDR1 is MNHNY, CDR2 SVGAGI (reference sequence). Between the trimmed V and J ends, which lost 6 bases and 0 bases, there was a span of 15 bases. Here the CDR3 reads CASSPRGGNSNQPQHF. DNA of the CDR3: TGTGCCAGCAGCCCGAGGGGGGGGAATAGCAATCAGCCCCAGCATTTT.

The J gene is TRBJ1-5, the V gene TRBV12-5; D remains unclear. CDR3 size: 14 residues. CDR1 and CDR2 from the germline V gene are LGHNT and FRNRAP. V shed 1 base and J shed 4 bases, with 8 bases lying between them. CDR3 bases: TGTGCTAGTGGTTTGGGCCATAATAATCAGCCCCAGCATTTT. Translating it yields CASGLGHNNQPQHF.

The rearrangement uses TRBV5-4 and TRBJ2-5, with a weak D call TRBD1 (5 bases). This CDR3 has 13 residues. Germline CDR1 reads SGHNT; CDR2 reads YYREEE (reference sequence). V was clipped by 4 bases and J by 1 base, with 8 bases between them. CDR3 amino acids: CASSGALQETQYF. The CDR3 DNA follows: TGTGCCAGCAGCGGGGCTCTCCAAGAGACCCAGTACTTC.

J is TRBJ2-3 and V is TRBV13; no clear D gene. V gave up 1 base and J gave up 4 bases, with 6 bases separating them. CDR1 PRHDT and CDR2 FYEKMQ come from the germline V gene (reference sequence). There are 13 residues in the CDR3. The CDR3 DNA is TGTGCCAGCAGCTTAGAAACGCCAGATACGCAGTATTTT. Its translation is CASSLETPDTQYF.

J is TRBJ1-2 and V is TRBV7-9; D is undetermined. Germline assignment: CDR1 SEHNR and CDR2 FQNEAQ (reference sequence). There are 12 residues in the CDR3. V was clipped by 3 bases and J by 8 bases, with 10 bases between them. The CDR3 DNA is TGTGCCAGCAGCTTTAAGGCTGAGGGCTACACCTTC. Protein product: CASSFKAEGYTF.

As DNA, the CDR3 is TGCAGCGTTTTGGTTATGAACACTGAAGCTTTCTTT. It codes for CSVLVMNTEAFF. This rearrangement joins TRBV29-1 to TRBJ1-1, with no clear D. Deletions cut 5 bases from V and 0 bases from J, with 7 bases between. CDR3 length equals 12 residues. CDR1 is SQVTM, CDR2 ANQGSEA, per germline.

V gene TRBV7-8 combines with J gene TRBJ2-2; 9 nucleotides match TRBD1. Per germline, CDR1 SGHVS and CDR2 FQNEAQ. This CDR3 comprises 16 residues. Trimming cost V 0 bases and J 6 bases; bases outside gene matches: 5. Here the CDR3 reads CASSLAYRGLPGELFF. The CDR3 DNA reads as TGTGCCAGCAGCTTAGCATACAGGGGGCTGCCCGGGGAGCTGTTTTTT.

This chain links TRBV5-1 with TRBJ2-7; no firm D call. CDR1 and CDR2 (germline): SGHRS, YFSETQ. The V gene lost 4 bases and the J gene lost 5 bases, with 19 bases spanning the gap. This CDR3 is 15 amino acids long. CDR3 sequence: CASSAATTRRDEQYF. The CDR3 nucleotides are TGCGCCAGCAGCGCAGCAACTACGCGACGGGACGAGCAGTACTTC.

The V and J genes are TRBV4-1 and TRBJ2-3; 12 bases are shared with TRBD2. The germline CDR1 and CDR2 sequences are MGHRA and YSYEKL. The CDR3 loop spans 15 amino acids. V lost 3 bases and J lost 4; bases outside the gene matches: 2. The CDR3 bases are TGCGCCAGCAGCCACCTAGCGGGGGGGTCAGATACGCAGTATTTT. This translates into CASSHLAGGSDTQYF.